This TCR beta chain appears in the sequencing data of a study of technical replicates of blood from several donors. This CDR3 is 16 amino acids long. Germline V gene sequence: CDR1 SGHRS, CDR2 YFSETQ. V trimming: 3 bases; J trimming: 0 bases; junction bases outside the gene matches: 9. The assay was immunoSEQ multiplex PCR, and TCRdb's table has in-frame clones only and misses some. The sample yields some 60,000 clones, 90% to 95% seen once. Sequencing was carried out using PBMCs. J is TRBJ2-7 and V is TRBV5-1; 7 bases agree with TRBD1. The origin of this receptor is a human donor in good health. Some clones in this sample may be carry-over from other donors' samples. CDR3 sequence (DNA): TGCGCCAGCAGCTCCTTCGGGCAGGGGGACTCCTACGAGCAGTACTTC. Amino acids: CASSSFGQGDSYEQYF.